The 22 T cell receptor beta chains below all came from one sample that was sequenced in a study of blood T cells in healthy people across ages. A second PCR of roughly 7 to 11 cycles used a sample-barcoded 5' primer and a J-beta primer mix. TCRdb passed the 5' RACE reads through MiXCR, listing each CDR3 protein once. The sample has around 1,900,000 distinct CDR3 sequences; about two fifths are singletons. The source material was blood. The receptors originated from a human donor in good health.

Comment on this clonotype: The CDR3 end shows no conserved phenylalanine or tryptophan, and so a read error is likely. The chain links TRBV6-2 or TRBV6-3 to TRBJ2-7, with D possibly matching TRBD1 (5 bases). The J call is uncertain, as TRBJ2-5 better fits the DNA end. CDR3 length: 15 residues. Germline V gene sequence: CDR1 MNHEY, CDR2 SVGEGT. CDR3 sequence (DNA): TGTGCCAGCAGTTGGCAGGGCAGCCCCTGGGAGACCCAGTACTGC. It is translated as CASSWQGSPWETQYC.

This clonotype was picked up a small number of times. The rearrangement joins TRBV20-1 to TRBJ2-7, with D perhaps matching TRBD1 or TRBD2 (6 bases each). Germline-derived CDR1 and CDR2 are DFQATT and SNEGSKA (reference sequence). The ends were cut back, 0 bases at V and 1 base at J, with 16 bases in the middle. The length of the CDR3 is 16 residues. The CDR3 sequence is CSARDSGAGYSYEQYF. CDR3 in DNA: TGCAGTGCTAGAGATTCGGGGGCAGGTTATTCCTACGAGCAGTACTTC.

V and J are TRBV27 and TRBJ1-2; D is perhaps TRBD1 (6 bases). Germline V CDR1 and CDR2: MNHEY, SMNVEV (reference sequence). CDR3 size: 16 residues. V dropped 6 bases and J dropped 1 base, with 18 bases sitting between them. DNA of the CDR3: TGTGCCAGCAGCCCCAGGTCGGGGGCTCATAACTATGGCTACACCTTC. This translates into CASSPRSGAHNYGYTF.

The V gene is TRBV12-3 or TRBV12-4, the J gene TRBJ2-3; 9 bases agree with TRBD1. V lost 5 bases, J lost 6 bases, and 9 bases stayed unmatched. The CDR3 is 15 residues long. The CDR3 protein is CASSTGTGIWDTQYF. The CDR3 DNA follows: TGTGCCAGCAGTACCGGGACAGGGATTTGGGATACGCAGTATTTT.

The chain joins TRBV6-1 to TRBJ1-5; TRBD1 aligns across 8 bases. The trim removed 4 bases at V and 9 bases at J, leaving 20 bases unmatched. CDR3 length equals 18 residues. The germline V gene has CDR1 MNHNS and CDR2 SASEGT. In DNA, the CDR3 is TGTGCCAGCAGTGCATTGCCAGGTCGACAGGGGCTGTTAGGGCCCCAGCATTTT. It codes for CASSALPGRQGLLGPQHF.

This clonotype showed up just a few times. The gene calls are TRBV2 and TRBJ1-3; 8 bases agree with TRBD1. This CDR3 contains 15 residues. CDR1 SNHLY and CDR2 FYNNEI come from the germline V gene. V lost 6 bases and J lost 4; bases outside the gene matches: 8. CDR3 protein: CASRIGQGEGNTIYF. In DNA, the CDR3 is TGTGCCAGCAGAATTGGACAGGGAGAAGGAAACACCATATATTTT.

V gene TRBV5-8 combines with J gene TRBJ2-3; TRBD2 aligns across 10 bases. This CDR3 region has 18 residues. Per the germline V gene, CDR1 is SGHTS and CDR2 is YDEGEE. V was clipped by 4 bases and J by 6 bases; unmatched bases: 17. The CDR3 DNA is TGTGCCAGCAGCGATGATAGCGGGGGGCCACAATTAAGGGATACGCAGTATTTT. This translates into CASSDDSGGPQLRDTQYF.

This clonotype has at least ten counts. The chain carries TRBV20-1 and TRBJ2-7; D remains ambiguous. Between the trimmed V and J ends, which lost 8 bases and 3 bases, there was a span of 5 bases. The CDR3 contains 9 residues. Germline CDR1 is DFQATT and CDR2 is SNEGSKA (reference sequence). In nucleotides, the CDR3 is TGCAGTCCCATCTACGAGCAGTACTTC. This gives the protein CSPIYEQYF.

This chain links TRBV4-3 with TRBJ2-7, with D tentatively TRBD1 (5 bases). Germline CDR1 and CDR2: LGHNA and YSLEER. The CDR3 extends over 17 amino acids. Trimming cost V 0 bases and J 2 bases, with 17 bases left between them. For the CDR3, the DNA is TGCGCCAGCAGCCAAGATTGGGGCAACCCGATGACCTACGAGCAGTACTTC. This translates into CASSQDWGNPMTYEQYF.

The rearrangement uses TRBV12-3 or TRBV12-4 and TRBJ2-4, with 11 bases fitting TRBD1. The J call may be wrong; the DNA end is better matched by TRBJ2-7. CDR3 length: 15 amino acids. The CDR3 region is CASSDRDRGEIEQYF. The DNA for the CDR3 is TGTGCCAGCTCGGACCGGGACAGGGGGGAAATCGAGCAGTACTTC.

The rearrangement uses TRBV20-1 and TRBJ2-7, with a tentative D call TRBD2 (6 bases). V shed 0 bases and J shed 2 bases, with 11 bases lying between them. CDR3 size: 14 residues. CDR1 is DFQATT, CDR2 SNEGSKA, per germline (reference sequence). CDR3 region: CSARDARGTYEQYF. CDR3 in DNA: TGCAGTGCTAGAGATGCGCGGGGAACCTACGAGCAGTACTTC.

This clonotype was detected only a few times. The J gene is TRBJ1-6, the V gene TRBV14, with D possibly matching TRBD1 (5 bases). Trimming took 3 bases from V and 6 from J, leaving 12 bases between them. Germline assignment: CDR1 SGHDN and CDR2 FVKESK. The CDR3 loop spans 15 amino acids. The CDR3 bases are TGTGCCAGCAGCCAGGAAAGGGGAGGTAATTCACCCCTCCACTTT. Translation gives CASSQERGGNSPLHF.

Of note for this clonotype: An end of the junction does not agree with germline; a read error may underlie this. The rearrangement joins TRBV7-8 to TRBJ2-1; the match to TRBD2 covers 9 bases. CDR1 and CDR2 from the germline V gene are SGHVS and FQNEAQ. The CDR3 is 14 residues long. CDR3 coding DNA: TGTGTCAGCAGCCCCCGAGTAGCGGGGGTAGAGCAGTTCTTC. It codes for CVSSPRVAGVEQFF.

This clonotype was seen at least ten times. The junction differs from germline at one of its ends, possibly a read error. The chain combines TRBV5-1 with TRBJ1-1, with unresolved D. The CDR3 is made up of 13 amino acids. Germline V gives CDR1 SGHRS, CDR2 YFSETQ. The CDR3 loop reads CASSLVVNTEAFF. CDR3 coding DNA: TGTGCCAGCAGCTTAGTGGTGAACACTGAAGCTTTCTTT.

This clonotype was found a few times. The chain uses TRBV5-6 and TRBJ1-2; perhaps TRBD1 as D (5 bases). Trimming pared 0 bases from V and 8 bases from J, leaving 17 bases between. The CDR3 runs to 15 residues. Per germline, CDR1 SGHDT and CDR2 YYEEEE. The CDR3 loop reads CASSLEGPSSGGYTF. The CDR3 coding sequence is TGTGCCAGCAGCTTGGAGGGGCCCTCATCGGGGGGCTACACCTTC.

The genes are TRBV13 and TRBJ2-1; 7 nucleotides line up with TRBD1. CDR3 size: 16 residues. The germline CDR1 and CDR2 sequences are PRHDT and FYEKMQ (reference sequence). V lost 0 bases, J lost 3 bases, and 5 bases stayed unmatched. The DNA for the CDR3 is TGTGCCAGCAGCTTAGGAAGGGGGCTGTTCTACAATGAGCAGTTCTTC. Its translation: CASSLGRGLFYNEQFF.

This clonotype showed up just once. The gene calls are TRBV7-9 and TRBJ2-2, with D unclear. CDR3 length: 16 amino acids. Germline V CDR1 and CDR2: SEHNR, FQNEAQ (reference sequence). Trimming cost V 5 bases and J 0 bases, with 13 bases left between them. The CDR3 loop reads CASSLGRQSNTGELFF. CDR3 in DNA: TGTGCCAGCAGCCTCGGCAGACAATCGAACACCGGGGAGCTGTTTTTT.

The rearrangement uses TRBV2 and TRBJ2-3; no firm D call. V dropped 10 bases and J dropped 6 bases, with 11 bases sitting between them. CDR3 length equals 11 residues. CDR1 and CDR2 (germline): SNHLY, FYNNEI. The CDR3 sequence is CATGEADTQYF. The CDR3 DNA sequence: TGTGCCACTGGTGAGGCGGATACGCAGTATTTT.

The rearrangement uses TRBV6-6 and TRBJ2-5, with D possibly TRBD1 on 5 matching bases. The V and J ends lost 5 bases and 0 bases respectively, with 13 bases between them. CDR3 length: 15 amino acids. Germline lookup yields CDR1 MNHNY and CDR2 SVGAGI (reference sequence). The CDR3 DNA is TGTGCCAGCAGTAGGGGCCGGATGTACCAAGAGACCCAGTACTTC. Protein product: CASSRGRMYQETQYF.

This clonotype occurred a few times. J is TRBJ1-1 and V is TRBV11-3, with D possibly matching TRBD1 (6 bases). Trimming removed 5 bases from V and 6 bases from J, with 16 bases in between. The CDR3 consists of 14 residues. Germline-derived CDR1 and CDR2 are SGHNT and YENEEA. Here the CDR3 reads CASSGDRPLAEAFF. The CDR3 DNA follows: TGTGCCAGCAGCGGAGACAGGCCCCTAGCTGAAGCTTTCTTT.

This clonotype appeared a few times. This chain links TRBV7-2 with TRBJ1-6; no reliable D call. This CDR3 region has 12 residues. V lost 5 bases, J lost 8 bases, and 7 bases lay in between. Germline V gene sequence: CDR1 SGHTA, CDR2 FQGNSA. The CDR3: CASSPLHSPLHF. The CDR3 DNA reads TGTGCCAGCAGCCCCCTCCATTCACCCCTCCACTTT.

This clonotype was counted a few times. The rearrangement joins TRBV5-1 to TRBJ2-7, with 9 bases matching TRBD1. Germline-derived CDR1 and CDR2 are SGHRS and YFSETQ. The ends lost 2 bases at V and 2 bases at J; junction bases unmatched: 5. This CDR3 contains 15 residues. The CDR3 DNA follows: TGCGCCAGCAGCTTACGGGACAGGGACGCCTACGAGCAGTACTTC. Translated, it gives CASSLRDRDAYEQYF.